Listed below are T cell receptor beta chains from one sample, sequenced in a study of T cells in Graves' hyperthyroidism and ophthalmopathy. Each CDR3 protein is one row after TCRdb ran MiXCR on the multiplex PCR reads. Of a few hundred thousand distinct CDR3 sequences listed, approximately 20% are singletons. The sequenced material came from blood. Source of these receptors: a woman aged 18-29 years with Graves' hyperthyroidism. CDR3s include the opening cysteine and the closing phenylalanine or tryptophan. D genes are given only for firm matches. Clone size, where shown, is once, few, many, or a class for clones that have expanded.

v_gene,abundance,d_gene,len,j_gene,CDR3aa,CDR3nt
TRBV18,many,TRBD1,13,TRBJ1-1,CASSPLTGRDAFF,TGTGCCAGCTCACCACTGACAGGGAGAGACGCTTTCTTT
TRBV28,few,.,14,TRBJ2-7,CASSRGGQGYEQYF,TGTGCCAGCAGTCGGGGGGGACAGGGCTACGAGCAGTACTTC
TRBV5-1,many,TRBD1,15,TRBJ1-2,CASSVWTGAAYGYTF,TGCGCCAGCAGCGTATGGACAGGGGCAGCGTATGGCTACACCTTC
TRBV7-6,.,.,19,TRBJ1-2,CASSSLNPLDGGVNYGYTF,TGTGCCAGCAGCTCACTTAACCCCCTAGATGGCGGGGTGAACTATGGCTACACCTTC
TRBV4-2,.,.,15,TRBJ1-2,CASTQTLGGLDGYTF,TGTGCCAGCACCCAAACCCTAGGGGGGTTAGATGGCTACACCTTC
TRBV6-5,many,.,14,TRBJ2-7,CASSASGLSYEQYF,TGTGCCAGCAGCGCCTCGGGCCTCTCCTACGAGCAGTACTTC
TRBV2,many,.,14,TRBJ2-7,CASSGQESSYEQYF,TGTGCCAGCAGTGGGCAGGAGAGCTCCTACGAGCAGTACTTC
TRBV12-3/TRBV12-4,many,.,16,TRBJ1-3,CASSPGTARPGNTIYF,TGTGCCAGCAGTCCGGGGACCGCCCGGCCTGGAAACACCATATATTTT
TRBV20-1,many,.,14,TRBJ1-2,CSARGGGKLWGYTF,TGCAGTGCTAGAGGTGGGGGTAAATTGTGGGGCTACACCTTC
TRBV18,.,TRBD1,14,TRBJ1-1,CASSQDRGLGEAFF,TGTGCCAGCTCTCAGGACAGGGGGCTTGGTGAAGCTTTCTTT
TRBV7-2,.,TRBD2,14,TRBJ2-7,CASSFREGSYEQYF,TGTGCCAGCAGCTTCCGGGAGGGTTCCTACGAGCAGTACTTC
TRBV12-3/TRBV12-4,many,.,16,TRBJ2-2,CASSLVWGANTGELFF,TGTGCCAGCAGTTTGGTTTGGGGAGCGAACACCGGGGAGCTGTTTTTT
TRBV25-1,few,.,14,TRBJ2-2,CASSPGGITGELFF,TGTGCCAGCAGCCCCGGAGGGATTACCGGGGAGCTGTTTTTT
TRBV29-1,few,TRBD1,16,TRBJ2-5,CSALSYRDRVQETQYF,TGCAGCGCACTATCCTACCGGGACAGGGTTCAAGAGACCCAGTACTTC
TRBV14,few,.,15,TRBJ1-6,CASSLTGLSNSPLHF,TGTGCCAGCAGTCTAACAGGGCTCTCGAATTCACCCCTCCACTTT
TRBV6-4,many,TRBD1,17,TRBJ1-5,CASSPPRTGLTNQPQHF,TGTGCCAGCAGCCCTCCCCGGACAGGGCTTACGAATCAGCCCCAGCATTTT
TRBV2,many,.,11,TRBJ1-1,CASSTSWDAFF,TGTGCCAGCAGCACCAGTTGGGATGCTTTCTTT
TRBV27,few,.,14,TRBJ2-7,CASSLGWGSYEQYF,TGTGCCAGCAGTTTAGGTTGGGGTTCGTACGAGCAGTACTTC
TRBV2,many,.,15,TRBJ2-7,CASSPTTANSYEQYF,TGTGCCAGCAGTCCAACGACAGCCAACTCCTACGAGCAGTACTTC
TRBV5-1,many,.,14,TRBJ1-1,CASSLIAGNTEAFF,TGCGCCAGCAGCTTGATTGCCGGCAACACTGAAGCTTTCTTT
TRBV27,many,TRBD2,15,TRBJ2-4,CASSPKTSGVHIQYF,TGTGCCAGCAGTCCCAAGACTAGCGGGGTCCACATTCAGTACTTC
TRBV3-1,.,.,14,TRBJ1-5,CASSHTGRVQPQHF,TGTGCCAGCAGCCATACCGGACGGGTTCAGCCCCAGCATTTT
TRBV15,once,.,13,TRBJ1-5,CATSIQSNQPQHF,TGTGCCACCAGCATTCAGAGCAATCAGCCCCAGCATTTT
TRBV9,.,TRBD2,18,TRBJ2-4,CASSPGLAGPLAKNIQYF,TGTGCCAGCAGCCCGGGACTAGCGGGTCCTCTAGCCAAAAACATTCAGTACTTC
TRBV20-1,few,.,12,TRBJ2-7,CSAEPDSVWQYF,TGCAGTGCGGAACCGGACAGCGTTTGGCAGTACTTC
TRBV6-5,many,.,15,TRBJ2-5,CASSYSAADWGTQYF,TGTGCCAGCAGTTACTCAGCGGCGGATTGGGGGACCCAGTACTTC
TRBV6-5,many,.,13,TRBJ1-1,CASNPGDRTEAFF,TGTGCCAGCAACCCAGGGGATCGAACTGAAGCTTTCTTT
TRBV7-8,.,TRBD1,14,TRBJ2-7,CASSSLTGPYEQYF,TGTGCCAGCAGCTCCTTGACAGGGCCCTACGAGCAGTACTTC
TRBV7-9,.,.,14,TRBJ2-7,CASSLLVASYEQYF,TGTGCCAGCAGCTTATTAGTAGCCTCCTACGAGCAGTACTTC
TRBV3-1,few,TRBD1,16,TRBJ1-2,CASSQARDRVAYGYTF,TGTGCCAGCAGCCAAGCCCGGGACAGGGTCGCCTATGGCTACACCTTC
TRBV9,many,.,14,TRBJ1-2,CASSVDVGNYGYTF,TGTGCCAGCAGCGTAGATGTGGGCAACTATGGCTACACCTTC
TRBV27,many,TRBD2,15,TRBJ2-7,CASRLAALSSYEQYF,TGTGCCAGCCGACTAGCGGCGCTAAGCTCCTACGAGCAGTACTTC
TRBV9,.,TRBD2,14,TRBJ2-5,CASSAGTPGGSQYF,TGTGCCAGCAGCGCCGGGACTCCGGGGGGGAGCCAGTACTTC
TRBV24-1,.,.,15,TRBJ2-2,CATSVRAAGTGELFF,TGTGCCACCAGTGTTAGGGCCGCGGGGACCGGGGAGCTGTTTTTT
TRBV19,.,.,15,TRBJ1-5,CASSIGQYSNQPQHF,TGTGCCAGTAGTATTGGACAGTATAGCAATCAGCCCCAGCATTTT
TRBV12-3/TRBV12-4,many,.,15,TRBJ1-5,CASSLAVQGFRPQHF,TGTGCCAGCAGTTTAGCAGTACAGGGTTTCCGGCCCCAGCATTTT
TRBV6-1,.,.,16,TRBJ1-3,CASSPKRQYSGNTIYF,TGTGCCAGCAGCCCCAAGCGACAGTACTCTGGAAACACCATATATTTT
TRBV6-1,.,.,12,TRBJ2-2,CASSRVAGELFF,TGTGCCAGCAGTAGAGTTGCCGGGGAGCTGTTTTTT
TRBV28,many,.,14,TRBJ1-2,CASSPNGGARGYTF,TGTGCCAGCAGTCCGAACGGGGGGGCCCGCGGCTACACCTTC
TRBV6-4,many,TRBD2,15,TRBJ2-2,CASSDAAGDTGELFF,TGTGCCAGCAGTGACGCCGCGGGGGACACCGGGGAGCTGTTTTTT
TRBV12-3/TRBV12-4,many,TRBD1,13,TRBJ1-1,CASSYRADREAFF,TGTGCCAGCAGTTACCGGGCCGACAGGGAGGCTTTCTTT
TRBV7-8,.,.,16,TRBJ2-7,CASSSTRWQGLYEQYF,TGTGCCAGCAGCTCAACCCGTTGGCAGGGACTCTACGAGCAGTACTTC
TRBV6-1,many,.,13,TRBJ2-7,CASSEGQFYEQYF,TGTGCCAGCAGTGAAGGGCAGTTCTACGAGCAGTACTTC
TRBV6-2/TRBV6-3,.,.,18,TRBJ2-6,CASSYSTGDPSGANVLTF,TGTGCCAGCAGTTACTCGACTGGGGATCCCTCTGGGGCCAACGTCCTGACTTTC
TRBV18,many,.,16,TRBJ2-5,CASSPPVIEGGETQYF,TGTGCCAGCTCACCACCGGTAATCGAGGGGGGAGAGACCCAGTACTTC
TRBV11-2,many,.,16,TRBJ1-3,CASSLYPGLPGNTIYF,TGTGCCAGCAGCTTATACCCGGGACTGCCTGGAAACACCATATATTTT
TRBV14,.,.,9,TRBJ2-7,CASSPRKYF,TGTGCCAGCAGTCCGAGAAAATACTTC
TRBV2,many,.,17,TRBJ2-7,CASSEAGAVAQGNEQYF,TGTGCCAGCAGTGAAGCTGGGGCGGTCGCTCAGGGCAACGAGCAGTACTTC
TRBV9,many,.,16,TRBJ1-1,CASSGGVGAVPFEAFF,TGTGCCAGCAGCGGGGGTGTGGGGGCGGTACCTTTTGAAGCTTTCTTT
TRBV24-1,.,.,13,TRBJ2-3,CATTGTSTDTQYF,TGTGCCACGACAGGAACTAGCACAGATACGCAGTATTTT
TRBV18,many,.,13,TRBJ1-1,CASSPWEDTEAFF,TGTGCCAGCTCACCGTGGGAGGACACTGAAGCTTTCTTT
TRBV20-1,.,.,16,TRBJ2-3,CSAIELGKSIGDTQYF,TGCAGTGCTATAGAACTAGGAAAGTCAATAGGAGATACGCAGTATTTT
TRBV19,many,.,14,TRBJ1-5,CASSITGYNQPQHF,TGTGCCAGTAGTATAACGGGGTACAATCAGCCCCAGCATTTT